There are many counts of the clone carrying this TCR beta chain. The V gene's germline CDR1 is SEHNR and CDR2 FQNEAQ (reference sequence). The CDR3 has 15 residues. V lost 5 bases, J lost 7 bases, and 8 bases stayed unmatched. This record belongs to a study of CD8+CD57+ T cells in acquired aplastic anemia. TCR beta VDJ and CDR3 profiling used genomic DNA as template. From the reads, TCRdb called clonotypes with MiXCR, one entry per CDR3 protein. The sample has 150,000 to 200,000 distinct CDR3 sequences, over 40% seen once; the top ten hold around 2%. Patients included in sequencing had previously demonstrated CD8+CD57+ cell expansion by flow cytometry.

The rearrangement uses TRBV7-9 and TRBJ2-1; TRBD2 matches 10 bases. This sequence was found in a human donor with aplastic anemia. Sequencing used sorted CD4+, CD8+, or CD8+CD57+ T cells (not recorded which) from PBMCs. This chain's CDR3 is CASSRVSGGGNEQFF. CDR3 coding DNA: TGTGCCAGCAGCCGCGTAAGCGGGGGGGGGAATGAGCAGTTCTTC.